Listed here are 21 T cell receptor beta chains from one sample, sequenced in a study of cytomegalovirus exposure and HLA in healthy donors (dated by TCRdb to 2017 to 2019). The method was the immunoSEQ multiplex PCR assay. For the multiplex PCR, a mixture combining 60 forward primers for TCR Vbeta segments and 13 reverse primers for TCR Jbeta segments was used. TCRdb holds this immuneACCESS table with in-frame rearrangements only. Some clones are missing; in checked studies, unresolved V genes explain under half, and the rest has no known cause. In this sample the table shows over 100,000 clones, 55% to 80% of which occur a single time. The ten most abundant clones make up roughly 2.4% of the sample. The sample comprised PBMCs. The source is a woman aged 25 to 39 in good health and CMV-seronegative.

The chain joins TRBV20-1 to TRBJ1-5; D is unclear. Germline-derived CDR1 and CDR2 are DFQATT and SNEGSKA (reference sequence). Trimming shortened V by 5 bases and J by 5 bases, and 7 bases separated the two germline ends. The CDR3 is made up of 11 amino acids. Written as DNA, the CDR3 is TGCAGTGCTGCCCAGGATCAGCCCCAGCATTTT. This gives the protein CSAAQDQPQHF.

This rearrangement joins TRBV11-1 to TRBJ2-3; 14 positions match TRBD2. Trimming cost V 6 bases and J 0 bases; bases outside gene matches: 11. The length of the CDR3 is 19 residues. Germline-derived CDR1 and CDR2 are SGHAT and FQDESV (reference sequence). The CDR3 spells CASSRRLAGGPGSTDTQYF. In nucleotides, the CDR3 is TGTGCCAGCAGTCGTAGACTAGCGGGAGGGCCAGGGAGCACAGATACGCAGTATTTT.

This clone was picked up a small number of times. The rearrangement joins TRBV4-3 to TRBJ1-2, with 9 bases identical to TRBD1. Germline V gene lookup returns CDR1 LGHNA and CDR2 YSLEER. This CDR3 is built from 15 residues. V was clipped by 4 bases and J by 6 bases; unmatched bases: 9. The CDR3 reads CASSRMTGGRDGYTF. In nucleotides, the CDR3 is TGCGCCAGCAGCCGTATGACAGGGGGAAGGGATGGCTACACCTTC.

This chain joins TRBV6-5 and TRBJ1-4, with a weak D call TRBD1 (6 bases). From germline, CDR1 is MNHEY and CDR2 SVGAGI. With 5 bases removed from V and 8 bases from J, the gap between germline ends came to 12 bases. The CDR3 has 13 residues. CDR3 in DNA: TGTGCCAGCAGTGGGGGGGGCCAAGAAAAACTGTTTTTT. Its protein product is CASSGGGQEKLFF.

This chain joins TRBV9 and TRBJ2-7, with TRBD2 matching over 7 bases. The CDR3 covers 15 residues. Unmatched junction bases numbered 7, after V lost 0 bases and J lost 4 bases. Germline V gene sequence: CDR1 SGDLS, CDR2 YYNGEE. CDR3 protein: CASSVGASGEYEQYF. In nucleotides, the CDR3 is TGTGCCAGCAGCGTAGGGGCTAGCGGAGAGTACGAGCAGTACTTC.

This clone has at least ten counts. CDR3 coding DNA: TGTGCCACAAACCGGGACAGGTTCCTTTTGGGGGAGCAGTACTTC. Translated: CATNRDRFLLGEQYF. The chain joins TRBV6-5 to TRBJ2-7; 8 nucleotides align to TRBD1. Unmatched junction bases numbered 18, after V lost 10 bases and J lost 7 bases. This CDR3 has 15 residues. Germline V CDR1 and CDR2: MNHEY, SVGAGI.

This chain joins TRBV7-6 and TRBJ2-5; 11 bases agree with TRBD2. V trimming: 1 base; J trimming: 2 bases; junction bases outside the gene matches: 3. The CDR3 runs to 16 residues. The germline V gene encodes CDR1 SGHVS and CDR2 FNYEAQ. The CDR3 sequence is CASSLGRLAGQETQYF. CDR3 nucleotides: TGTGCCAGCAGCTTAGGCCGACTAGCGGGACAAGAGACCCAGTACTTC.

In its sample, this clone was seen once. The rearrangement uses TRBV16 and TRBJ2-1, with TRBD2 as a possible D gene (6 bases). This CDR3 has 16 amino acids. Deletions cut 1 base from V and 3 bases from J, with 13 bases between. Germline-derived CDR1 and CDR2 are KGHSY and FQNENV. CDR3 region: CASSQLSRERYNEQFF. The CDR3 nucleotides are TGTGCCAGCAGCCAATTATCGCGGGAACGCTACAATGAGCAGTTCTTC.

This clone came up a few times. The chain employs TRBV5-1 and TRBJ2-1, with 7 bases aligning to TRBD1. The CDR3 consists of 16 residues. Germline V gene data show CDR1 as SGHRS and CDR2 as YFSETQ. After removal of 0 bases from V and 0 bases from J, the junction contained 3 bases not matched to a gene. The CDR3 reads CASSLAWDSSYNEQFF. The CDR3 DNA reads TGCGCCAGCAGCTTGGCCTGGGACAGCTCCTACAATGAGCAGTTCTTC.

V and J are TRBV28 and TRBJ2-3, with 10 positions matching TRBD1. The germline gives CDR1 MDHEN, CDR2 SYDVKM. The length of the CDR3 is 20 residues. The V segment lost 7 bases and the J segment 3 bases; nucleotides outside the gene matches: 22. CDR3 nucleotide sequence: TGTGCCAGCAACCTTTATGGCAGCTTTCGGGACAGGGGTGGGACAGATACGCAGTATTTT. This translates into CASNLYGSFRDRGGTDTQYF.

This clone was counted between two and nine times. The V gene is TRBV5-1, the J gene TRBJ2-1; TRBD2 might be the D (5 bases). The CDR3 runs to 14 residues. Trimming pared 6 bases from V and 2 bases from J, leaving 12 bases between. Germline CDR1 reads SGHRS; CDR2 reads YFSETQ. The CDR3 spells CASTISGAYNEQFF. The CDR3 DNA sequence: TGCGCCAGCACCATCAGCGGAGCCTACAATGAGCAGTTCTTC. Complete variable domain (other parts from reference TRBV5-1 and TRBJ2-1): KAGVTQTPRYLIKTRGQQVTLSCSPISGHRSVSWYQQTPGQGLQFLFEYFSETQRNKGNFPGRFSGRQFSNSRSEMNVSTLELGDSALYLCASTISGAYNEQFFGPGTRLTVL.

This sequence joins TRBV7-2 and TRBJ2-5, with 8 bases aligning to TRBD1. The V gene's germline CDR1 is SGHTA and CDR2 FQGNSA. After removal of 5 bases from V and 5 bases from J, the junction contained 7 bases not matched to a gene. The CDR3 covers 14 residues. The CDR3 sequence is CASSTHRGLETQYF. The CDR3 DNA follows: TGTGCCAGCAGCACCCACAGGGGGTTGGAGACCCAGTACTTC.

The chain links TRBV28 to TRBJ1-3; D possibly corresponds to TRBD1 (6 bases). The V end lost 6 bases, the J end lost 0 bases, and 12 bases lay between the germline ends. Germline CDR1 reads MDHEN; CDR2 reads SYDVKM. The CDR3 is 15 residues long. The CDR3 DNA sequence: TGTGCCAGCAGCCAAGACAGGAACTCTGGAAACACCATATATTTT. Its translation: CASSQDRNSGNTIYF.

The chain is built from TRBV7-8 and TRBJ1-2, with 8 bases fitting TRBD1. The CDR3 loop spans 15 amino acids. CDR1 is SGHVS, CDR2 FQNEAQ, per germline. V dropped 2 bases and J dropped 4; count of bases not matched to a gene: 6. The CDR3, as DNA: TGTGCCAGCAGCTTATCGGACAGGGTCGGCTATGGCTACACCTTC. Protein sequence: CASSLSDRVGYGYTF. The complete variable domain, with remaining parts taken from reference TRBV7-8 and TRBJ1-2, reads GAGVSQSPRYKVAKRGQDVALRCDPISGHVSLFWYQQALGQGPEFLTYFQNEAQLDKSGLPSDRFFAERPEGSVSTLKIQRTQQEDSAVYLCASSLSDRVGYGYTFGSGTRLTVV.

The chain links TRBV14 to TRBJ1-2; 8 bases line up with TRBD1. CDR1 SGHDN and CDR2 FVKESK come from the germline V gene. The CDR3 covers 14 residues. Unmatched junction bases numbered 6, after V lost 6 bases and J lost 3 bases. The CDR3 region is CASRQTGDDYGYTF. In DNA form, the CDR3 reads TGTGCCAGCAGGCAGACAGGGGATGACTATGGCTACACCTTC.

The rearrangement uses TRBV10-3 and TRBJ1-5; TRBD1 matches at 8 bases. Looked up from germline, CDR1 is ENHRY and CDR2 is SYGVKD. This CDR3 contains 14 residues. V dropped 10 bases and J dropped 2; count of bases not matched to a gene: 7. CDR3 nucleotide sequence: TGTGCCACCACTGACAGGGGTGGCAATCAGCCCCAGCATTTT. It encodes CATTDRGGNQPQHF.

In this sample, this clone turned up a few times. This rearrangement joins TRBV27 to TRBJ2-1, with a weak D call TRBD2 (6 bases). This CDR3 spans 15 amino acids. Germline assignment: CDR1 MNHEY and CDR2 SMNVEV (reference sequence). V was trimmed by 9 bases and J by 0 bases, leaving 15 bases between them. CDR3 in DNA: TGTGCCAGTGACCGCGGGGCTAGCTCCTACAATGAGCAGTTCTTC. As protein: CASDRGASSYNEQFF.

The chain joins TRBV28 to TRBJ1-6; 10 bases agree with TRBD1. The CDR3 has 15 residues. The germline CDR1 and CDR2 sequences are MDHEN and SYDVKM. With 6 bases clipped from V and 5 bases from J, the junction kept 4 bases outside the gene matches. DNA for the CDR3: TGTGCCAGCAGACTGGGACAGGGGAATAATTCACCCCTCCACTTT. Its protein is CASRLGQGNNSPLHF.

Only a few counts were recorded for this clone. CDR3 nucleotides: TGTGCCAGCAGCGCCAGCTTCGGGACAGGGGGGAGGGAGCAGTACTTC. Translation: CASSASFGTGGREQYF. V gene TRBV9 combines with J gene TRBJ2-7; 11 bases map to TRBD1. The V gene end was trimmed by 3 bases and the J gene end by 7 bases; junction bases not matched to a gene: 12. Germline V gene lookup returns CDR1 SGDLS and CDR2 YYNGEE. This CDR3 is 16 amino acids long.

The rearrangement joins TRBV5-1 to TRBJ1-1, with D perhaps matching TRBD1 (6 bases). The germline gives CDR1 SGHRS, CDR2 YFSETQ. There are 14 residues in the CDR3. Trimming took 2 bases from V and 7 from J, leaving 15 bases between them. Here the CDR3 reads CASSLRTAGDEAFF. CDR3 sequence (DNA): TGCGCCAGCAGCTTAAGGACAGCGGGGGATGAAGCTTTCTTT.

This chain uses TRBV11-2 with TRBJ2-3, with TRBD1 matching over 12 bases. CDR3 length equals 19 residues. V lost 5 bases, J lost 3 bases, and 15 bases stayed unmatched. From germline, CDR1 is SGHAT and CDR2 FQNNGV. The CDR3: CASSLSRLPGQGATDTQYF. As DNA, the CDR3 is TGTGCCAGCAGCCTCTCCCGATTGCCGGGACAGGGGGCGACAGATACGCAGTATTTT.